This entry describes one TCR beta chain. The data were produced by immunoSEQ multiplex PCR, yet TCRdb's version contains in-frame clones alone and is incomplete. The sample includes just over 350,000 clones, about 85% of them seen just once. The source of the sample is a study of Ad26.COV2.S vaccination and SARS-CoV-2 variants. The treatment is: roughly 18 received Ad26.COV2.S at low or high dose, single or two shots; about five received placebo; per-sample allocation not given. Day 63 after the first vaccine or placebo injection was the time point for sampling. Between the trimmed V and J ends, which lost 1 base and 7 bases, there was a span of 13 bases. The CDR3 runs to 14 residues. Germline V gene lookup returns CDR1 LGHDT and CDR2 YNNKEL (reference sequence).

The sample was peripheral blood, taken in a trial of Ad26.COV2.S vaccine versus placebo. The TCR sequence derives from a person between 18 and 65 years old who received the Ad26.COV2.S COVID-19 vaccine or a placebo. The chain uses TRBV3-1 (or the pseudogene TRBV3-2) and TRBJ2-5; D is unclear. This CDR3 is CASSQVGGRATQYF. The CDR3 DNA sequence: TGTGCCAGCAGCCAAGTGGGTGGCCGGGCGACCCAGTACTTC.